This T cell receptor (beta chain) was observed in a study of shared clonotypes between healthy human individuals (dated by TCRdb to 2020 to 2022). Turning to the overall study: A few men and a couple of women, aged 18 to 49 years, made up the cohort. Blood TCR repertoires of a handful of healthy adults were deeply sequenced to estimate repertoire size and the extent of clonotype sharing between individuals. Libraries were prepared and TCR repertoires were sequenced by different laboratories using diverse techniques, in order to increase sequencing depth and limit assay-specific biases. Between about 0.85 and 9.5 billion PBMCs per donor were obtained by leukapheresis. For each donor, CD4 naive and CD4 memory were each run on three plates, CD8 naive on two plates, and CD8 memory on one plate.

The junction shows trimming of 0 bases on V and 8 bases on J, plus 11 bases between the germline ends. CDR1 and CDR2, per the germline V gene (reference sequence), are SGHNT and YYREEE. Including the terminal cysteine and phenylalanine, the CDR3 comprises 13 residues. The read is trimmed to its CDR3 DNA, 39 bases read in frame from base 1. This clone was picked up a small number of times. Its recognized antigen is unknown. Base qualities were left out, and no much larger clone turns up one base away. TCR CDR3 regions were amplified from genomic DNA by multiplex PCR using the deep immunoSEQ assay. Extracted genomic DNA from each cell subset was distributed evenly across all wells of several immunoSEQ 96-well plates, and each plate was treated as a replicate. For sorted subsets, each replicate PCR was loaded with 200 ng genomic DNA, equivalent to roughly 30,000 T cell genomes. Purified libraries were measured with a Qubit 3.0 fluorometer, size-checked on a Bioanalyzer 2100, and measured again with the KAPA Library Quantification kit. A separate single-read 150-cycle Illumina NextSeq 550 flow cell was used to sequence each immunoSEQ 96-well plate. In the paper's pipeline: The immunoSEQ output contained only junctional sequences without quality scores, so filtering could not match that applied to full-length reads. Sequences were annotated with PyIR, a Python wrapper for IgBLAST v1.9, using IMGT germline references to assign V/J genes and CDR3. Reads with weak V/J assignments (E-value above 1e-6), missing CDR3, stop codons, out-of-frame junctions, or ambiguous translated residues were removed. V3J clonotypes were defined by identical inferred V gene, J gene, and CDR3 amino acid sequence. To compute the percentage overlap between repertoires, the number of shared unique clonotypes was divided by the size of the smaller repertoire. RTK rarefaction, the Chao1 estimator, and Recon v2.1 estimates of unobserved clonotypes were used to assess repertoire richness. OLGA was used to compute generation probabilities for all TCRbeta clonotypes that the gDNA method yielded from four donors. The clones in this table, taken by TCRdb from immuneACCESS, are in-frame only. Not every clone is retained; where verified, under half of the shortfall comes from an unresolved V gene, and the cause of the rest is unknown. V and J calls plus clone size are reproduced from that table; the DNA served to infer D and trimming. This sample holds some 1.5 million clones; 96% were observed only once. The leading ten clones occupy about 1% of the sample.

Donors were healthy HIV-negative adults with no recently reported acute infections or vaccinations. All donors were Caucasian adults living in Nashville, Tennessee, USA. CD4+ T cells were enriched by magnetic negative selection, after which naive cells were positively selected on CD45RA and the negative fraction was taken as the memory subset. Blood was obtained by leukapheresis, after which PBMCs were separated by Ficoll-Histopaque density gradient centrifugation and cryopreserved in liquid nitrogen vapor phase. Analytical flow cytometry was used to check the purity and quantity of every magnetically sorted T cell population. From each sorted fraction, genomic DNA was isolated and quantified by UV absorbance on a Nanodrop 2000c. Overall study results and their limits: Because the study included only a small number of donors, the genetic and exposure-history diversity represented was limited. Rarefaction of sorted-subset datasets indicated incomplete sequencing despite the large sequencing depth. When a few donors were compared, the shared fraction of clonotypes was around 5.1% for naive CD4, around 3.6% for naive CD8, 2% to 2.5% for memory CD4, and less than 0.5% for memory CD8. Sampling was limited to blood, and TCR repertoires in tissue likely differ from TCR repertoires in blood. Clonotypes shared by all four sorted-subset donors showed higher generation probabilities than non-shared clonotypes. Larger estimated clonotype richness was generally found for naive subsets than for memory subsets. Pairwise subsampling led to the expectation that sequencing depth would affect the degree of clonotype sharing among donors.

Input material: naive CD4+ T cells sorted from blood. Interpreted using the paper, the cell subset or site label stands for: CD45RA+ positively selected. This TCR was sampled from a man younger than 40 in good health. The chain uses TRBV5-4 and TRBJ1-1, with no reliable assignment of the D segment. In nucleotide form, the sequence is TGTGCCAGCAGCTTGGCCATTTCGGTGGAAGCTTTCTTT. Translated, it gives CASSLAISVEAFF.